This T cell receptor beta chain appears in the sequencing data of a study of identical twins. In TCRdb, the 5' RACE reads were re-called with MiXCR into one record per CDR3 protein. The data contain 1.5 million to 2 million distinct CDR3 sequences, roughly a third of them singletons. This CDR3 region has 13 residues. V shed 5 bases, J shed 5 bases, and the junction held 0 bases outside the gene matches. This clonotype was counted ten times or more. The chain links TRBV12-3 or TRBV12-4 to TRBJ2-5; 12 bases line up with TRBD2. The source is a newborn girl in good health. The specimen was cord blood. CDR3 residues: CASSTSGGETQYF. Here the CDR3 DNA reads TGTGCCAGCAGTACTAGCGGGGGGGAGACCCAGTACTTC.